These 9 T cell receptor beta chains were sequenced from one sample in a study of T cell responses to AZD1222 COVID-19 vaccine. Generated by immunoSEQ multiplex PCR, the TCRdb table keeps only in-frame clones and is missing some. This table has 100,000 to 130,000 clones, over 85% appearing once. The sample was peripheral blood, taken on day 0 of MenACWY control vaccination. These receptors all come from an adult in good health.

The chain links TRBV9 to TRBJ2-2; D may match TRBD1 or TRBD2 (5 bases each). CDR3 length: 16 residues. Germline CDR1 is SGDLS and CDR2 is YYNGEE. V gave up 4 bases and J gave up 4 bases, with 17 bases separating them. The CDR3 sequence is CASSREGRRGTGELFF. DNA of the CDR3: TGTGCCAGCAGCAGAGAGGGGCGCCGAGGCACCGGGGAGCTGTTTTTT.

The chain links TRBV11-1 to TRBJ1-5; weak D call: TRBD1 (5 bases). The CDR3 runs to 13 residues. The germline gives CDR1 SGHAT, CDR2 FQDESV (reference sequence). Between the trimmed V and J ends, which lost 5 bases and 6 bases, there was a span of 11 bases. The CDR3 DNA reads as TGTGCCAGCAGCCCCCCGGGGGGTCAGCCCCAGCATTTT. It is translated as CASSPPGGQPQHF.

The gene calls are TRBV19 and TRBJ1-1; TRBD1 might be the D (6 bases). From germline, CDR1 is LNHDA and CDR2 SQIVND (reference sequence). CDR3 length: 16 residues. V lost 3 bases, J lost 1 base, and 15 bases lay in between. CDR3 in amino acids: CASSMSGVGSNTEAFF. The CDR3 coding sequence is TGTGCCAGTAGTATGTCAGGGGTCGGCTCGAACACTGAAGCTTTCTTT.

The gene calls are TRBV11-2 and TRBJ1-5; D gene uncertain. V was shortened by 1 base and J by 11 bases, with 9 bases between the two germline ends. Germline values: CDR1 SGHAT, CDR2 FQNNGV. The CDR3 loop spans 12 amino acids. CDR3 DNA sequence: TGTGCCAGCAGCTTAGGCGACACAGCCCAGCATTTT. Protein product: CASSLGDTAQHF.

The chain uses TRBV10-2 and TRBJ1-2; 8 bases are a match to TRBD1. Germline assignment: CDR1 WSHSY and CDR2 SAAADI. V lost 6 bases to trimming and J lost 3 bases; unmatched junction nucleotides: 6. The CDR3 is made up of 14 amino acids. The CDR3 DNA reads TGCGCCAGCAGACCAGGGGGCGCAGACTATGGCTACACCTTC. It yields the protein CASRPGGADYGYTF.

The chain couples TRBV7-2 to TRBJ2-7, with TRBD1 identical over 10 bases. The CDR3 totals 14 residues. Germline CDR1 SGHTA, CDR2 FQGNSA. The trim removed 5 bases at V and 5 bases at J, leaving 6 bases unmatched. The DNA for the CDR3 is TGTGCCAGCAGCAAGACAGGGGGCGCGAACGAGCAGTACTTC. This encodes CASSKTGGANEQYF.

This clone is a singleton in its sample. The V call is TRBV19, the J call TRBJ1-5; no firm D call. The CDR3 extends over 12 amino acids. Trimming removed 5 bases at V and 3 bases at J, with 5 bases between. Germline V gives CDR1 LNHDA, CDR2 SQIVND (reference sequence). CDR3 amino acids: CASSENNQPQHF. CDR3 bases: TGTGCCAGTAGTGAGAACAATCAGCCCCAGCATTTT.

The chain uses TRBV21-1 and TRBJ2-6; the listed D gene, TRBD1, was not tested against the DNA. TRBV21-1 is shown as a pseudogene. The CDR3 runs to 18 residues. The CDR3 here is CASSKDPVPRSGANVLTF. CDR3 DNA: TGTGCCAGCAGCAAAGATCCAGTTCCACGCTCTGGGGCCAACGTCCTGACTTTC.

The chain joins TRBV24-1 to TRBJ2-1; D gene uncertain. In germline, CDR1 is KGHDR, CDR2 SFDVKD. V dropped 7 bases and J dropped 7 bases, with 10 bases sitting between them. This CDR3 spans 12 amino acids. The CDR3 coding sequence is TGTGCCACCAGCCCCAGTTGGAATGAGCAGTTCTTC. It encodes CATSPSWNEQFF.